This T cell receptor beta chain came from a study of blood T cell repertoires in COVID-19 (dated by TCRdb to the early 2020s). Regarding the study in general: Samples covering the acute and convalescent phases of COVID-19 were provided by collaborators in the United States, Italy and Spain. The prospective study material was composed of cDNA or gDNA derived from T cells, B-cell-depleted T cells, or PBMCs. The dataset comprised deeply sampled blood TCRbeta repertoires from subjects exposed to, actively infected with, or recovered from COVID-19. The samples were drawn from two sources: the first 160 participants of the ongoing ImmuneRACE study, and about 1,300 subjects contributed by 6 global collaborators. Where available, HLA class I and class II types were taken from metadata supplied by the sample provider and were not determined by assay-based typing. The repertoires were made available in a free public database intended to serve as a resource for research on the immune response to SARS-CoV-2. A de-identified subject ID, COVID-19 status, age in years and sex were almost always included in the sample metadata. Overall study outcomes, separate from this receptor: How much clinical and demographic metadata was included differed by source and by participant, and the metadata was provided uncurated.

Whole blood was collected in K2EDTA tubes by collaborating institutions according to the institutions' own protocols. For TCRbeta analysis, collaborator samples were shipped as frozen whole blood, as isolated PBMCs, or as DNA extracted from either sample type. A remark on this clone: This receptor's antigen is unknown. No much larger clone is present one base from it, and per-base qualities are unavailable.

The CDR3 holds 14 amino acids from the cysteine to the phenylalanine. This entry keeps only the CDR3 DNA: 42 bases, framed from base 1. Here V drops 0 bases and J drops 5 bases, and the junction holds 1 base not matched to any gene. CDR1 and CDR2, looked up from the germline V gene, are SGDLS and YYNGEE. TCRbeta CDR3 regions were amplified from genomic DNA by means of the immunoSEQ Assay, a bias-controlled multiplex PCR. As for the original processing: The number of nucleated cells in each sample was estimated from the amplification of reference gene primers within the assay. To quantify the absolute abundance of each unique TCRbeta CDR3 rearrangement, sequence reads were collapsed and filtered. For each sample, productive Simpson clonality was calculated as the square root of Simpson's diversity index over productive rearrangements. As stored in TCRdb, this immuneACCESS dataset retains in-frame rearrangements with V and J assigned. A fraction of the clones does not appear; measured against another copy, unresolved V genes explain less than half of the discrepancy, and the remainder lacks a known reason. The V and J calls and clone size were taken over from that table, and D and trimming were inferred from the DNA. For this sample there are roughly 88,000 clones; over 75% appear just once. Roughly 15% of the sample rests with the top ten.

The clonotype comes from a woman at least 80 years old with active or convalescent COVID-19. This sequence uses TRBV9 and TRBJ1-2, and 10 bases in between align with TRBD1. The sample taken for sequencing was peripheral blood. The DNA sequence follows: TGTGCCAGCAGCGTAGGGACAGGGGGTTATGGCTACACCTTC. It translates as CASSVGTGGYGYTF.